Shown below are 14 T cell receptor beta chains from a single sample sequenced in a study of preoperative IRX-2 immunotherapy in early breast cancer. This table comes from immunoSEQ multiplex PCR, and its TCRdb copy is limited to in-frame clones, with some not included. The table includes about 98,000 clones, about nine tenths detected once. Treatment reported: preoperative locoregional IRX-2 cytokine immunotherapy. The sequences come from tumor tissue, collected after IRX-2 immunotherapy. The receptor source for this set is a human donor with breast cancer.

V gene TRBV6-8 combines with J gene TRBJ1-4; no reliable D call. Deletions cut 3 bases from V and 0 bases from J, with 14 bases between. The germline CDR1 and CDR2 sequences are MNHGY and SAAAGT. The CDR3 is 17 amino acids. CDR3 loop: CASSYQVPVATNEKLFF. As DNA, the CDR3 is TGTGCCAGCAGTTATCAGGTGCCGGTTGCAACTAATGAAAAACTGTTTTTT.

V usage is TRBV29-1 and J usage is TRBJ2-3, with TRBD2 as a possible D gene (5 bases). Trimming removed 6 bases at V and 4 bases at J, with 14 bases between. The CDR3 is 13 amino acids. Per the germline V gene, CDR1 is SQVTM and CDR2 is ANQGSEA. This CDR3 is CSVGAAFSDTQYF. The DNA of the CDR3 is TGCAGCGTAGGAGCGGCTTTTTCAGATACGCAGTATTTT.

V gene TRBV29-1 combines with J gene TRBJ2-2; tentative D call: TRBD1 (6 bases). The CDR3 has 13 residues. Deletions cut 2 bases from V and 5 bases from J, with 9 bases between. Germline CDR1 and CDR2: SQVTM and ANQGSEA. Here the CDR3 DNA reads TGCAGCGTTGAAAGGGGGATGACCGGGGAGCTGTTTTTT. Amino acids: CSVERGMTGELFF.

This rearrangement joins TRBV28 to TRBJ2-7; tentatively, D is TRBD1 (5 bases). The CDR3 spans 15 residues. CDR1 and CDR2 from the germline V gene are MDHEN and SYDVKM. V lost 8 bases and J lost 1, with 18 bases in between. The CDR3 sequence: CASVESLAGSYEQYF. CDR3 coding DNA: TGTGCCAGCGTCGAGAGTTTAGCAGGGTCCTACGAGCAGTACTTC.

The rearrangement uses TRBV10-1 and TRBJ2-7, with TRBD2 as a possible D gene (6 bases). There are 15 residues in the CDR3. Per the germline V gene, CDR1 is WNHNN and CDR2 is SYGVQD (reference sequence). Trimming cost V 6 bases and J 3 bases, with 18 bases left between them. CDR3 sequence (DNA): TGCGCCAGCAGGAGCCCGCGGGACCGTATCTACGAGCAGTACTTC. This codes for CASRSPRDRIYEQYF.

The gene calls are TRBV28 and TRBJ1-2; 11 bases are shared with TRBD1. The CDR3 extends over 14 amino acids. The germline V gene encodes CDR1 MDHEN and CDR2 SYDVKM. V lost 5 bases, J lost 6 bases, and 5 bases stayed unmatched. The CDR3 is CASSAGDRGNGYTF. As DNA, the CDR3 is TGTGCCAGCAGTGCAGGGGACAGGGGGAATGGCTACACCTTC.

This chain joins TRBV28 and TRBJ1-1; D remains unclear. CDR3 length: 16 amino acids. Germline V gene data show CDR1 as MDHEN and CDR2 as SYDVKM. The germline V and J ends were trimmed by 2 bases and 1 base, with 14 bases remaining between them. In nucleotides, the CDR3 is TGTGCCAGCAGTTTACTCTTAGGAGGAAAGAACACTGAAGCTTTCTTT. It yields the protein CASSLLLGGKNTEAFF.

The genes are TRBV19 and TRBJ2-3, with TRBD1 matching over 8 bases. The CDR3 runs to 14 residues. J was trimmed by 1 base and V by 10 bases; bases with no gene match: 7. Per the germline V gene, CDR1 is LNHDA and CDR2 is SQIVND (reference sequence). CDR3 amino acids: CATRARGRTDTQYF. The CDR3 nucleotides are TGTGCCACCCGGGCCAGGGGGCGCACAGATACGCAGTATTTT.

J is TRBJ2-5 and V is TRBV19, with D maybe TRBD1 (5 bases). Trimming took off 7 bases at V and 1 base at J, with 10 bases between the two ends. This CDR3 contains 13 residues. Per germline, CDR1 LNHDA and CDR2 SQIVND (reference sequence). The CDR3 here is CASNQGSQETQYF. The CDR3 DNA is TGTGCCAGTAATCAGGGCAGCCAAGAGACCCAGTACTTC.

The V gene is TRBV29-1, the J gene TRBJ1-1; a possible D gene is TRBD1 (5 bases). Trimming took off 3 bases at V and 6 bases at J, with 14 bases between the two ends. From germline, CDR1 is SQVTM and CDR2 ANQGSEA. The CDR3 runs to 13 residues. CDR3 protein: CSVEQGIGSEAFF. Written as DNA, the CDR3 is TGCAGCGTTGAGCAGGGTATCGGGTCTGAAGCTTTCTTT.

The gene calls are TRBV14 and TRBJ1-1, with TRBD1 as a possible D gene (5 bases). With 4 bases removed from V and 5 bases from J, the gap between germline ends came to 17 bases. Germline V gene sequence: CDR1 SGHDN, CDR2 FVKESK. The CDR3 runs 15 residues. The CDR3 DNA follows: TGTGCCAGCAGCCCACGACAGAAGGTGTGGACTGAAGCTTTCTTT. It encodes CASSPRQKVWTEAFF.

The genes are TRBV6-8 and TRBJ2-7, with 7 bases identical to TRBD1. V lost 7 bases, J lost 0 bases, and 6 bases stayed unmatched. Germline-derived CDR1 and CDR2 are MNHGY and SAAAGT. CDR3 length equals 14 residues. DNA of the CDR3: TGTGCCAGCAATAAGGGACAGAGCTCCTACGAGCAGTACTTC. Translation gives CASNKGQSSYEQYF.

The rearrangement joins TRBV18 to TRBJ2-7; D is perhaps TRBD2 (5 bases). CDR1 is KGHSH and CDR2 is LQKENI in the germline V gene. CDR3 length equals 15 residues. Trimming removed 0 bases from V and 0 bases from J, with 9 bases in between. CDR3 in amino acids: CASSPPRGSSYEQYF. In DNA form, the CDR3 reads TGTGCCAGCTCACCACCGCGCGGGTCCTCCTACGAGCAGTACTTC.

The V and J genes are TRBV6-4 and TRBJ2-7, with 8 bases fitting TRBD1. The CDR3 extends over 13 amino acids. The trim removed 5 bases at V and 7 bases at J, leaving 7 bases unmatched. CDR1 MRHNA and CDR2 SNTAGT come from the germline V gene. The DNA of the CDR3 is TGTGCCAGCAGTCTCTACCAGGGGGCGGAGCAGTACTTC. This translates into CASSLYQGAEQYF.